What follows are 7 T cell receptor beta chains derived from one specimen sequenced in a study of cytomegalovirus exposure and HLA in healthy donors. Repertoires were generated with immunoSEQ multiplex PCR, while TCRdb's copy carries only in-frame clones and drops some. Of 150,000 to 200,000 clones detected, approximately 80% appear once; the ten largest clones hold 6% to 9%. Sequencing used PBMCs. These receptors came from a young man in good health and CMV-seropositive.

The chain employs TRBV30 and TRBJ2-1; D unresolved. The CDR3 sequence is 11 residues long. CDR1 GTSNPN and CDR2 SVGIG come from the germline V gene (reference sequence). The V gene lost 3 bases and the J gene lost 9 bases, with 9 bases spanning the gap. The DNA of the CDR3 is TGTGCCTGGAGGCCAGGCGCTGAGCAGTTCTTC. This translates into CAWRPGAEQFF.

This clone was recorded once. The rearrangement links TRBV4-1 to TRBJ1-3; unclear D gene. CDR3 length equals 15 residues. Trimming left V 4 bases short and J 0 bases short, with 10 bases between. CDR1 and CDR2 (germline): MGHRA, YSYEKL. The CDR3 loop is CASSLDPSSGNTIYF. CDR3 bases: TGCGCCAGCAGCCTAGATCCGAGCTCTGGAAACACCATATATTTT.

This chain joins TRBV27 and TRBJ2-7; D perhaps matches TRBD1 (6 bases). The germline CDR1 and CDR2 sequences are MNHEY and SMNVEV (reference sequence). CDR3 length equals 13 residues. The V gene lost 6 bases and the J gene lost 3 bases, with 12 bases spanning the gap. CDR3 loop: CASSQGTRYEQYF. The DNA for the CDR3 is TGTGCCAGCAGCCAGGGGACACGCTACGAGCAGTACTTC.

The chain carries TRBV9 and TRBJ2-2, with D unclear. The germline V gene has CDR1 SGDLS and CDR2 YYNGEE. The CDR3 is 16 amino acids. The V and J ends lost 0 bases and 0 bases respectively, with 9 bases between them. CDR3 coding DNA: TGTGCCAGCAGCGTAGGTGGTGAGACGAACACCGGGGAGCTGTTTTTT. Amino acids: CASSVGGETNTGELFF.

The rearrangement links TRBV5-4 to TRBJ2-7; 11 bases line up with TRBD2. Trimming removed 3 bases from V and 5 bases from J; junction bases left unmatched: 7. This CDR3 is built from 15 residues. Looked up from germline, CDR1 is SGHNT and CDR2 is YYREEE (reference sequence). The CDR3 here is CASSSLAGALDEQYF. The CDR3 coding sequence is TGTGCCAGCAGCTCACTAGCGGGAGCGCTCGACGAGCAGTACTTC.

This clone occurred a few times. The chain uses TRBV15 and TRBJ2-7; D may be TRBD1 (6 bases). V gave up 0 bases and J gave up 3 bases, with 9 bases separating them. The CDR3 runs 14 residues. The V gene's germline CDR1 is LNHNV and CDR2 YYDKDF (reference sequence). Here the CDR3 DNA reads TGTGCCACCAGCAGAGATAGGGGGTACTACGAGCAGTACTTC. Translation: CATSRDRGYYEQYF. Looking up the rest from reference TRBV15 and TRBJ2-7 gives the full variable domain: DAMVIQNPRYQVTQFGKPVTLSCSQTLNHNVMYWYQQKSSQAPKLLFHYYDKDFNNEADTPDNFQSRRPNTSFCFLDIRSPGLGDTAMYLCATSRDRGYYEQYFGPGTRLTVT.

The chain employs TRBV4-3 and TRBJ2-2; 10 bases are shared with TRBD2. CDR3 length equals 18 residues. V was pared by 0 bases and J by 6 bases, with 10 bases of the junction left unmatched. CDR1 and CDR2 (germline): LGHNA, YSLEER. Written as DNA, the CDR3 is TGCGCCAGCAGCCAAGATGTACTAGCGGGGACAAACCCCGGGGAGCTGTTTTTT. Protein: CASSQDVLAGTNPGELFF.